This TCR beta chain derives from a study of Graves' ophthalmopathy and Graves' hyperthyroidism. The PBMCs used were ones drawn from about 9.3 ml of fresh peripheral blood. Researchers took RNA transcripts and amplified TCR beta CDR3 regions from them. A first-round RT-PCR used HTBI primers, followed by a second-round multiplex PCR. TCRdb fed the multiplex PCR reads into MiXCR, producing one record per CDR3 protein. In the table there are 220,000 or so distinct CDR3 sequences, about 22% of which are singletons. In its sample, this clonotype was seen once. Its matching antigen is unknown. Points from the study as a whole: Clonotypes were expanded in thyroid at above 0.001 frequency, and most also appeared in blood.

This TCR was sampled from a woman between 50 and 59 years old with Graves' ophthalmopathy. Sequencing was done on a sample of peripheral blood.

This chain's CDR3 is CASTPDGAYEQYF. In DNA form, the CDR3 reads TGTGCCAGCACACCGGACGGAGCCTACGAGCAGTACTTC. This chain uses TRBV6-1 with TRBJ2-7; D unclear. From germline, CDR1 is MNHNS and CDR2 SASEGT. This CDR3 contains 13 residues. V lost 7 bases, J lost 2 bases, and 12 bases lay in between.